Below are 25 T cell receptor beta chains sequenced from a single sample in a study of blood T cell repertoires in COVID-19. Profiled with immunoSEQ multiplex PCR; TCRdb holds only in-frame clones, not every one. The sample yields 120,000 to 150,000 clones, more than 75% seen once. The material sequenced was peripheral blood. The receptor set was obtained from a human donor in a cohort sampled during active COVID-19.

The V and J genes are TRBV11-2 and TRBJ2-3, with D possibly TRBD2 on 5 matching bases. Trimming cost V 3 bases and J 2 bases, with 15 bases left between them. The CDR3 length is 16 residues. Germline loops: CDR1 SGHAT, CDR2 FQNNGV. CDR3 sequence (DNA): TGTGCCAGCAGCTTTCCTAGCAACGCTCTCACAGATACGCAGTATTTT. Encoded protein: CASSFPSNALTDTQYF.

The J gene is TRBJ1-1, the V gene TRBV28; D call uncertain. The CDR3 length is 12 residues. V shed 7 bases and J shed 2 bases, with 8 bases lying between them. CDR1 and CDR2 from the germline V gene are MDHEN and SYDVKM. The CDR3 nucleotides are TGTGCCAGCAAATTCCTAAACACTGAAGCTTTCTTT. Amino acid sequence: CASKFLNTEAFF.

The rearrangement uses TRBV28 and TRBJ2-7, with 9 bases that match TRBD2. The germline gives CDR1 MDHEN, CDR2 SYDVKM. This CDR3 has 15 residues. Losses at the gene ends were 2 bases for V and 6 bases for J; bases not matched to a gene: 8. DNA for the CDR3: TGTGCCAGCAGTTTAGCGGGAGGGCCGACTTTCGAGCAGTACGTC. Protein sequence: CASSLAGGPTFEQYV.

The CDR3 nucleotides read TGTGCCAGCAGCTTATTAAGCGGGGATACGCAGTATTTT. This encodes CASSLLSGDTQYF. The rearrangement uses TRBV7-2 and TRBJ2-3, with D perhaps TRBD2 (6 bases). The CDR3 is 13 residues long. V was pared by 2 bases and J by 6 bases, with 9 bases between. Per the germline V gene, CDR1 is SGHTA and CDR2 is FQGNSA.

The rearrangement joins TRBV6-5 to TRBJ1-4; a weak D match, TRBD1 (5 bases). There are 15 residues in the CDR3. Germline values: CDR1 MNHEY, CDR2 SVGAGI. Between the trimmed V and J ends, which lost 6 bases and 7 bases, there was a span of 18 bases. CDR3 bases: TGTGCCAGCAGCCCGGGCGGGGCCGAGGGTGAAAAACTGTTTTTT. It specifies CASSPGGAEGEKLFF.

This clone appeared a few times. The V call is TRBV5-1, the J call TRBJ1-3; D unresolved. The CDR3 is 14 amino acids. The germline gives CDR1 SGHRS, CDR2 YFSETQ. V lost 3 bases and J lost 2, with 9 bases in between. CDR3 nucleotides: TGCGCCAGCAGCTCCGACATGGCTGGAAACACCATATATTTT. Its translation is CASSSDMAGNTIYF.

The V gene is TRBV5-8, the J gene TRBJ1-5; 7 nucleotides agree with TRBD1. Trimming at V came to 0 bases and at J to 0 bases, leaving 6 bases not matched to a gene. This CDR3 region has 17 residues. Germline loops: CDR1 SGHTS, CDR2 YDEGEE. The CDR3 sequence is CASSLDRGGDSNQPQHF. CDR3 nucleotide sequence: TGTGCCAGCAGCTTGGACAGGGGCGGCGATAGCAATCAGCCCCAGCATTTT.

V gene TRBV6-5 combines with J gene TRBJ2-7, with D perhaps matching TRBD1 (6 bases). V lost 5 bases and J lost 3, with 14 bases in between. The CDR3 runs 14 residues. The germline CDR1 and CDR2 sequences are MNHEY and SVGAGI. CDR3 in amino acids: CASSIGDTLYEQYF. The CDR3 nucleotides read TGTGCCAGCAGTATAGGGGACACCCTCTACGAGCAGTACTTC.

V and J are TRBV19 and TRBJ1-6; 7 bases are shared with TRBD1. Germline trimming cut 6 bases from V and 14 bases from J; bases unmatched to any gene: 7. The V gene's germline CDR1 is LNHDA and CDR2 SQIVND (reference sequence). The CDR3 covers 12 residues. This CDR3 is CASRGDRESLHF. The CDR3, as DNA: TGTGCCAGTAGGGGCGACAGGGAATCCCTCCACTTT.

The chain employs TRBV19 and TRBJ1-2, with D uncertain. CDR1 is LNHDA and CDR2 is SQIVND in the germline V gene (reference sequence). V shed 3 bases and J shed 5 bases, with 19 bases lying between them. The CDR3 loop spans 16 amino acids. The CDR3 nucleotides read TGTGCCAGTAGTATTCGACGGGATGGTTACTTGTATGGCTACACCTTC. Translated: CASSIRRDGYLYGYTF.

V gene TRBV11-2 combines with J gene TRBJ2-1; D unresolved. Deletions cut 1 base from V and 5 bases from J, with 6 bases between. CDR3 length: 13 amino acids. The germline V gene encodes CDR1 SGHAT and CDR2 FQNNGV. CDR3 DNA sequence: TGTGCCAGCAGCTTAGGTGTCGACAATGAGCAGTTCTTC. Its protein is CASSLGVDNEQFF. Based on the CDR3 plus reference TRBV11-2 and TRBJ2-1, the full variable domain is EAGVAQSPRYKIIEKRQSVAFWCNPISGHATLYWYQQILGQGPKLLIQFQNNGVVDDSQLPKDRFSAERLKGVDSTLKIQPAKLEDSAVYLCASSLGVDNEQFFGPGTRLTVL.

V gene TRBV5-1 combines with J gene TRBJ2-7; 10 positions agree with TRBD1. The length of the CDR3 is 15 residues. V dropped 5 bases and J dropped 3; count of bases not matched to a gene: 8. CDR1 is SGHRS and CDR2 is YFSETQ in the germline V gene. Here the CDR3 reads CASSSLGTGVYEQYF. CDR3 nucleotides: TGCGCCAGCAGTTCCTTAGGGACAGGGGTCTACGAGCAGTACTTC.

J is TRBJ2-1 and V is TRBV19; TRBD2 matches at 7 bases. The V gene's germline CDR1 is LNHDA and CDR2 SQIVND (reference sequence). The CDR3 spans 15 residues. The V gene end was trimmed by 3 bases and the J gene end by 6 bases; junction bases not matched to a gene: 8. This chain's CDR3 is CASSIPASGINEQFF. DNA of the CDR3: TGTGCCAGTAGTATCCCCGCCAGCGGGATCAATGAGCAGTTCTTC. Drawing the rest from reference TRBV19 and TRBJ2-1, the complete variable domain is DGGITQSPKYLFRKEGQNVTLSCEQNLNHDAMYWYRQDPGQGLRLIYYSQIVNDFQKGDIAEGYSVSREKKESFPLTVTSAQKNPTAFYLCASSIPASGINEQFFGPGTRLTVL.

The CDR3 coding sequence is TGTGCCTGGCAGACATCGCCGACAGATACGCAGTATTTT. Its translation is CAWQTSPTDTQYF. The chain recombines TRBV30 with TRBJ2-3; D is ambiguous. Trimming cost V 5 bases and J 3 bases, with 12 bases left between them. Germline V lookup: CDR1 GTSNPN, CDR2 SVGIG (reference sequence). This CDR3 is 13 amino acids long.

The V and J genes are TRBV7-6 and TRBJ1-1; D may be TRBD1 (6 bases). Germline-derived CDR1 and CDR2 are SGHVS and FNYEAQ. V was shortened by 5 bases and J by 5 bases, with 15 bases between the two germline ends. The CDR3 has 14 amino acids. The CDR3 DNA reads TGTGCCAGCAGCCCCGGACAGTGGCGGACTGAAGCTTTCTTT. This encodes CASSPGQWRTEAFF.

The chain links TRBV2 to TRBJ2-7, with D possibly matching TRBD2 (5 bases). The germline V gene encodes CDR1 SNHLY and CDR2 FYNNEI. The CDR3 covers 16 residues. Trimming pared 3 bases from V and 2 bases from J, leaving 17 bases between. CDR3 residues: CASSERVRVNPYEQYF. The CDR3 nucleotides read TGTGCCAGCAGTGAGAGGGTTAGGGTAAATCCCTACGAGCAGTACTTC. Full variable domain (rest looked up from reference TRBV2 and TRBJ2-7): EPEVTQTPSHQVTQMGQEVILRCVPISNHLYFYWYRQILGQKVEFLVSFYNNEISEKSEIFDDQFSVERPDGSNFTLKIRSTKLEDSAMYFCASSERVRVNPYEQYFGPGTRLTVT.

The chain carries TRBV30 and TRBJ1-6; TRBD1 matches at 10 bases. After removal of 4 bases from V and 10 bases from J, the junction contained 7 bases not matched to a gene. Germline-derived CDR1 and CDR2 are GTSNPN and SVGIG (reference sequence). CDR3 length: 14 amino acids. The CDR3 loop is CAWKGQGNRSPLHF. CDR3 DNA: TGTGCCTGGAAGGGACAGGGGAATCGCTCACCCCTCCACTTT.

The V and J genes are TRBV5-1 and TRBJ2-7; 11 bases are a match to TRBD1. Per germline, CDR1 SGHRS and CDR2 YFSETQ. The J segment lost 5 bases and the V segment lost 6 bases, leaving 10 bases of the junction unmatched. The CDR3 contains 15 residues. The CDR3 coding sequence is TGCGCCAGCAAAACCCAACCGGGACAGGGGGACGAGCAGTACTTC. Translating gives CASKTQPGQGDEQYF. The whole variable domain, remainder taken from reference TRBV5-1 and TRBJ2-7, is KAGVTQTPRYLIKTRGQQVTLSCSPISGHRSVSWYQQTPGQGLQFLFEYFSETQRNKGNFPGRFSGRQFSNSRSEMNVSTLELGDSALYLCASKTQPGQGDEQYFGPGTRLTVT.

J is TRBJ1-2 and V is TRBV3-1 (or the pseudogene TRBV3-2); D is ambiguous. Germline assignment: CDR1 LGHDT and CDR2 YNNKEL (reference sequence). The length of the CDR3 is 15 residues. V was clipped by 0 bases and J by 4 bases, with 12 bases between them. The DNA of the CDR3 is TGTGCCAGCAGCCAAGATACGGGAATAGCCTATGGCTACACCTTC. Encoded protein: CASSQDTGIAYGYTF.

The chain uses TRBV4-1 and TRBJ1-4; 9 positions agree with TRBD1. Trimming at V came to 1 base and at J to 8 bases, leaving 14 bases not matched to a gene. The CDR3 is 18 amino acids. Germline assignment: CDR1 MGHRA and CDR2 YSYEKL. The CDR3 nucleotides read TGCGCCAGCAGCCAAGTAGGTCTAACAGGGGGCCTCAAAGAAAAACTGTTTTTT. Encoded protein: CASSQVGLTGGLKEKLFF.

V is TRBV3-1 (or the pseudogene TRBV3-2) and J is TRBJ2-1, with 8 bases fitting TRBD2. Trimming cost V 4 bases and J 4 bases; bases outside gene matches: 6. The CDR3 is 15 residues long. CDR1 is LGHDT, CDR2 YNNKEL, per germline (reference sequence). The CDR3 loop reads CASSLSGSRYNEQFF. The CDR3, as DNA: TGTGCCAGCAGCCTCAGCGGGAGCAGGTACAATGAGCAGTTCTTC.

This clone is a singleton in its sample. The rearrangement joins TRBV21-1 to TRBJ2-1; the DNA was not used to check the table's D call, TRBD2. TRBV21-1 corresponds to a pseudogene. The CDR3 is made up of 17 amino acids. CDR3 protein: CASSKMGSGASYNEQFF. For the CDR3, the DNA is TGTGCCAGCAGCAAGATGGGTAGCGGGGCGTCCTACAATGAGCAGTTCTTC.

The chain couples TRBV7-2 to TRBJ1-6; unclear D gene. V was shortened by 4 bases and J by 7 bases, with 14 bases between the two germline ends. CDR1 SGHTA and CDR2 FQGNSA come from the germline V gene. This CDR3 is 15 amino acids long. CDR3 nucleotides: TGTGCCAGCAGCTCCAGACTCGGTGAGAATTCACCCCTCCACTTT. Encoded protein: CASSSRLGENSPLHF.

CDR3 coding DNA: TGTGCCAGCAGCCGTCGACTAGCGGGGCAAGAGACCCAGTACTTC. Protein product: CASSRRLAGQETQYF. The chain joins TRBV5-6 to TRBJ2-5; the match to TRBD2 covers 11 bases. Germline assignment: CDR1 SGHDT and CDR2 YYEEEE. V was clipped by 4 bases and J by 2 bases; unmatched bases: 4. The CDR3 is made up of 15 amino acids.

The chain joins TRBV27 to TRBJ1-1, with TRBD1 matching over 9 bases. The germline gives CDR1 MNHEY, CDR2 SMNVEV (reference sequence). The CDR3 totals 13 residues. The junction had 4 bases not matched to a gene; V was cut back by 0 bases and J by 11 bases. Here the CDR3 reads CASSLSTGGGAFF. For the CDR3, the DNA is TGTGCCAGCAGTTTATCGACAGGGGGTGGCGCTTTCTTT.